This is a list of T cell receptor beta chains from one sample in a study of molecular identifiers for immune sequencing clone quantification. In TCRdb, the PCR reads were re-called with MiXCR into one record per CDR3 protein. The sample consists of 490,000 or so distinct CDR3 sequences, roughly 26% of them appearing once. Sequences were obtained from naive CD8+ T cells from blood, with Jurkat cell RNA spiked in. The origin of the receptors is a human donor in good health. Some libraries in this study had Jurkat cell RNA spiked in. CDR3s include the opening cysteine and the closing phenylalanine or tryptophan. Fields, in order: CDR3 DNA, CDR3 protein, V gene, D gene, clone size, J gene, CDR3 length. The D gene is left open where the match is weak. Expanded clones get a size class; other rows say once, few or many, or leave the size out.

TGCGCCAGCAGCTTGGGGCAGGGGCTTATCGAAGCTTTCTTT,CASSLGQGLIEAFF,TRBV5-1,NA,few,TRBJ1-1,14
TGTGCCAGCAGCGCAGCGACTAGCGGGCCAAGCTCCTACAATGAGCAGTTCTTC,CASSAATSGPSSYNEQFF,TRBV9,TRBD2,NA,TRBJ2-1,18
TGCGCCAGCAGCTTCAGTAGGGGACAGGGACAAGAGACCCAGTACTTC,CASSFSRGQGQETQYF,TRBV5-1,TRBD1,many,TRBJ2-5,16
TGTGCCAGCACCCTAAGTCTCGGGGGGAGTAATCAGCCCCAGCATTTT,CASTLSLGGSNQPQHF,TRBV12-3/TRBV12-4,NA,NA,TRBJ1-5,16
TGTGCCAGCAGCGAGGCGAATTGGCGCGGCACTGAAGCTTTCTTT,CASSEANWRGTEAFF,TRBV7-9,NA,NA,TRBJ1-1,15
TGTGCCAGCAGCTTAGCGGCAGACACATCCTACGAGCAGTACTTC,CASSLAADTSYEQYF,TRBV7-6,NA,few,TRBJ2-7,15
TGTGCCAGCAGCCCACCCGGGACAGCCTACGAGCAGTACTTC,CASSPPGTAYEQYF,TRBV7-9,TRBD1,many,TRBJ2-7,14
TGTGCCAGCAGACTAGAAATAGCCCATCAAGAGACCCAGCACTTC,CASRLEIAHQETQHF,TRBV6-5,NA,NA,TRBJ2-5,15
TGCAGTGCTGGGCCCCCGGGTGGCCGCGAGCAGTACTTC,CSAGPPGGREQYF,TRBV20-1,NA,many,TRBJ2-7,13
TGCGCCAGCAGCCTACATTTCCGTCGACAGGGAGGTAGCGGGGACACTGAAGCTTTCTTT,CASSLHFRRQGGSGDTEAFF,TRBV5-1,TRBD1,few,TRBJ1-1,20
TGTGCCAGCAGCCCAACCGACAGCATCAATGAGCAGTTCTTC,CASSPTDSINEQFF,TRBV5-4,NA,few,TRBJ2-1,14
TGTGCCAGCAGCTTAGGAGCGGGGGCCTCTGGGGCCAACGTCCTGACTTTC,CASSLGAGASGANVLTF,TRBV7-6,TRBD2,NA,TRBJ2-6,17
TGTGCCAGCAGCTTCGACGTCCCCGATACGCAGTATTTT,CASSFDVPDTQYF,TRBV7-9,NA,few,TRBJ2-3,13
TGTGCCAGCACCCACTTAGGGGGGCATCAGCCCCAGCATTTT,CASTHLGGHQPQHF,TRBV6-6,NA,many,TRBJ1-5,14
TGTGCCAGCAGCACAAACCAGCACATCACAGATACGCAGTATTTT,CASSTNQHITDTQYF,TRBV11-2,NA,NA,TRBJ2-3,15
TGTGCCTGGAGCCTCACCGGGGAGCTGTTTTTT,CAWSLTGELFF,TRBV30,NA,few,TRBJ2-2,11
TGTGCCGGCAGGAACTTAGCGGGAGTCACCCACGAGCAGTACTTC,CAGRNLAGVTHEQYF,TRBV28,TRBD2,NA,TRBJ2-7,15
TGTGCCAGCAGCCCCGAGGCGCTAGCGGGGGAGTACGAGCAGTACTTC,CASSPEALAGEYEQYF,TRBV6-5,TRBD2,NA,TRBJ2-7,16
TGCAGCGTTGAGGGGGGTTCCCACTACGAGCAGTACTTC,CSVEGGSHYEQYF,TRBV29-1,NA,many,TRBJ2-7,13
TGTGCCAGCAGTTACTTTTCGGCGGGGACCTACGAGCAGTACTTC,CASSYFSAGTYEQYF,TRBV6-5,NA,few,TRBJ2-7,15
TGTGCCAGCAGCGTAGATTTGGGGGGCAGTTACGAGCAGTACTTC,CASSVDLGGSYEQYF,TRBV9,NA,NA,TRBJ2-7,15
TGCGCCAGCAGCGAATCGGGACTAGCTCTAGAAGAGACCCAGTACTTC,CASSESGLALEETQYF,TRBV5-1,TRBD2,few,TRBJ2-5,16
TGTGCCAGCAGCCTCAATGGGGGAGAAGAGACCCAGTACTTC,CASSLNGGEETQYF,TRBV7-8,NA,many,TRBJ2-5,14
TGCGCCAGCAGCCAAGGCCGCCGGGGACAGGGTGGGGCAGATACGCAGTATTTT,CASSQGRRGQGGADTQYF,TRBV4-1,TRBD1,NA,TRBJ2-3,18
TGTGCCAGCAGTGATCCCCTGCAGGGGGTGTACGAGCAGTACTTC,CASSDPLQGVYEQYF,TRBV25-1,TRBD1,NA,TRBJ2-7,15
TGCAGCGCTGTCGGCTACGCGCAGTCCTTC,CSAVGYAQSF,TRBV29-1,NA,NA,TRBJ2-7,10
TGCGCCAGCAGCCAAGGGGTTTCAGGCAGGGTTCGAAACATTCAGTACTTC,CASSQGVSGRVRNIQYF,TRBV4-3,NA,few,TRBJ2-4,17
TGCAGTGCTAGAGCGGGTCAGGGGGCGCCTTACGAGCAGTACTTC,CSARAGQGAPYEQYF,TRBV20-1,TRBD1,many,TRBJ2-7,15
TGTGCCAGCAGCTTAGCGATCATTAGCGGGAGTCTCACAGATACGCAGTATTTT,CASSLAIISGSLTDTQYF,TRBV7-2,TRBD2,many,TRBJ2-3,18
TGTGCCAGCAGCCTCACCGAGGAGGTGACCCAGTACTTC,CASSLTEEVTQYF,TRBV7-9,NA,NA,TRBJ2-5,13
TGTGCCAGCAGGTGGGAGGCTGGAAACACCATATATTTT,CASRWEAGNTIYF,TRBV7-9,NA,many,TRBJ1-3,13
TGCGCCAGCAGCCTCCTAGCGGGGGGCGCGGCTTCCTACAATGAGCAGTTCTTC,CASSLLAGGAASYNEQFF,TRBV4-1,TRBD2,NA,TRBJ2-1,18
TGCGCCAGCAGCCAAGTTTACCCTCAGCCCTACGAGCAGTACTTC,CASSQVYPQPYEQYF,TRBV4-3,NA,few,TRBJ2-7,15
TGTGCCAGCAGCTCTACTGCAACGTCAGGTTCACCCCTCCACTTT,CASSSTATSGSPLHF,TRBV7-9,NA,many,TRBJ1-6,15
TGTGCCAGCAGCTTAGTCGGTAATTCACCCCTCCACTTT,CASSLVGNSPLHF,TRBV7-9,NA,NA,TRBJ1-6,13
TGTGCCAGCAGTTCAGGCCAGCGGGAGCCCTACGAGCAGTACTTC,CASSSGQREPYEQYF,TRBV12-3/TRBV12-4,TRBD2,NA,TRBJ2-7,15
TGTGCCAGCAGTTCAGACAGTACTAATCAAGAGACCCAGTACTTC,CASSSDSTNQETQYF,TRBV28,NA,many,TRBJ2-5,15